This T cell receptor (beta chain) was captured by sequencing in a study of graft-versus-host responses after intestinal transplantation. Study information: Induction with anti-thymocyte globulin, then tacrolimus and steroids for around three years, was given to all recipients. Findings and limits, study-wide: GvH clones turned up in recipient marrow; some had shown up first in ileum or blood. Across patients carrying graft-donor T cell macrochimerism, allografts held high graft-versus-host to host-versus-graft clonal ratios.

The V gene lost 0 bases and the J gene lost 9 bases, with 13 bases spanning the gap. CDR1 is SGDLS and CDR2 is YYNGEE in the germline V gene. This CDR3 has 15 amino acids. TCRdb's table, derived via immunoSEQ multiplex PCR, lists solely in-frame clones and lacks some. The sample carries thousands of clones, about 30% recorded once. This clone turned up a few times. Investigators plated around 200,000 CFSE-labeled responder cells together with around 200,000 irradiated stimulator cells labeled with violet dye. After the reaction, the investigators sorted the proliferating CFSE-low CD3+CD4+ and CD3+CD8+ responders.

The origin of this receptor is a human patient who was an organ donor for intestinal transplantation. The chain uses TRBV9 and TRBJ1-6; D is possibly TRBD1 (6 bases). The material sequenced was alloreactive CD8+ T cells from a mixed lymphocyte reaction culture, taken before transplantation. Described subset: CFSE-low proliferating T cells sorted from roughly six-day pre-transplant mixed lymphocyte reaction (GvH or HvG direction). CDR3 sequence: CASSVAQGVGSPLHF. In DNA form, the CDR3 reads TGTGCCAGCAGCGTAGCACAGGGTGTGGGTTCACCCCTCCACTTT.